The text below deals with one T cell receptor beta chain. The antigen remains unidentified. This record comes from a study of T cells in Graves' hyperthyroidism and ophthalmopathy. General study results and limits: Ophthalmopathy prediction by the model preceded onset by a median approximately 5.9 months.

Using RNA transcripts as the source, TCR beta CDR3 regions were amplified. HTBI primers drove first-round RT-PCR of the TCR CDR3. TCRdb reprocessed the multiplex PCR reads via MiXCR and lists one record per CDR3 protein. The sample holds hundreds of thousands of distinct CDR3 sequences, 14% seen once. This CDR3 contains 11 residues. The germline CDR1 and CDR2 sequences are SQVTM and ANQGSEA. V shed 3 bases and J 15 bases; nucleotides not matched to a gene: 6. Source material: blood. The sequence was collected from a woman aged 18-29 years with Graves' hyperthyroidism. The chain links TRBV29-1 to TRBJ2-1, with 9 bases identical to TRBD1. The CDR3: CSVDKGQGRFF. The CDR3 nucleotides read TGCAGCGTTGATAAGGGACAGGGAAGGTTCTTC.